These 21 T cell receptor beta chains originate from one sample sequenced in a study of T cells in Graves' hyperthyroidism and ophthalmopathy. Amplification yielded TCR beta CDR3 regions, with RNA transcripts as the source. In the first-round RT-PCR of the TCR CDR3, the HTBI primer set was used. TCRdb ran MiXCR on the multiplex PCR reads and lists one entry per CDR3 protein. There are a few hundred thousand distinct CDR3 sequences in the sample; approximately 20% occur only once, and around 3.6% lies in the top ten. The sample taken for sequencing was blood. The receptors here all came from a woman under 30 with Graves' hyperthyroidism.

V gene TRBV14 combines with J gene TRBJ1-5; maybe TRBD1 (6 bases). Germline CDR1 reads SGHDN; CDR2 reads FVKESK. CDR3 size: 17 residues. V gave up 5 bases and J gave up 7 bases, with 24 bases separating them. CDR3 nucleotides: TGTGCCAGCAGCAGACGAGGGACAACAGGTCTATTGCAGCCCCAGCATTTT. Protein: CASSRRGTTGLLQPQHF. Supplemented by reference TRBV14 and TRBJ1-5, the full variable domain reads EAGVTQFPSHSVIEKGQTVTLRCDPISGHDNLYWYRRVMGKEIKFLLHFVKESKQDESGMPNNRFLAERTGGTYSTLKVQPAELEDSGVYFCASSRRGTTGLLQPQHFGDGTRLSIL.

This clonotype was observed many times. The chain is built from TRBV20-1 and TRBJ1-1; weak D call: TRBD1 (6 bases). The germline gives CDR1 DFQATT, CDR2 SNEGSKA (reference sequence). V was shortened by 3 bases and J by 3 bases, with 23 bases between the two germline ends. The CDR3 extends over 17 amino acids. The CDR3 sequence: CSARMQGSTTSDTEAFF. CDR3 in DNA: TGCAGTGCTAGGATGCAGGGGTCTACTACGTCGGACACTGAAGCTTTCTTT.

The rearrangement uses TRBV2 and TRBJ1-1; D ambiguous. Germline CDR1 is SNHLY and CDR2 is FYNNEI. V was clipped by 10 bases and J by 6 bases, with 12 bases between them. The CDR3 totals 11 residues. The CDR3 nucleotides read TGTGCCATCCTGGAGGCGTCTGAAGCTTTCTTT. This encodes CAILEASEAFF.

There are a few counts of this clonotype. The V gene is TRBV2, the J gene TRBJ2-7; D call uncertain. The CDR3 is made up of 13 amino acids. Trimming cost V 1 base and J 3 bases, with 7 bases left between them. Germline V gene data show CDR1 as SNHLY and CDR2 as FYNNEI. CDR3: CASSEDGGYEQYF. The CDR3 DNA is TGTGCCAGCAGTGAAGATGGCGGCTACGAGCAGTACTTC.

This clonotype has ten or more counts. This sequence joins TRBV2 and TRBJ1-2, with a possible D match to TRBD1 (5 bases). The CDR3 contains 12 residues. Germline lookup yields CDR1 SNHLY and CDR2 FYNNEI. V gave up 8 bases and J gave up 8 bases, with 15 bases separating them. The CDR3 region has the DNA TGTGCCAGCCGGCAGAGCAGGGCCGGCTACACCTTC. It codes for CASRQSRAGYTF.

This clonotype was detected ten times or more. The V call is TRBV6-4, the J call TRBJ2-7; 13 bases fit TRBD2. The V gene's germline CDR1 is MRHNA and CDR2 SNTAGT. This CDR3 is 15 amino acids long. V lost 7 bases, J lost 5 bases, and 8 bases stayed unmatched. CDR3 protein: CASTMGLAGSHEQYF. In DNA, the CDR3 is TGTGCCAGCACCATGGGACTAGCGGGATCGCACGAGCAGTACTTC.

This clonotype was found many times. The gene calls are TRBV7-2 and TRBJ1-5; no definite D call. V was cut by 4 bases and J by 15 bases, with 22 bases left in between. In germline, CDR1 is SGHTA, CDR2 FQGNSA. CDR3 length: 14 amino acids. The CDR3 here is CASSSQHATMGMHF. CDR3 DNA sequence: TGTGCCAGCAGCTCCCAGCATGCTACGATGGGTATGCATTTT. Complete variable domain (other parts from reference TRBV7-2 and TRBJ1-5): GAGVSQSPSNKVTEKGKDVELRCDPISGHTALYWYRQSLGQGLEFLIYFQGNSAPDKSGLPSDRFSAERTGGSVSTLTIQRTQQEDSAVYLCASSSQHATMGMHFGDGTRLSIL.

As for this clonotype: Sequence at one end of the junction differs from germline and may be a read error. V gene TRBV24-1 combines with J gene TRBJ2-2, with 12 bases matching TRBD1. CDR3 length equals 17 residues. Germline-derived CDR1 and CDR2 are KGHDR and SFDVKD. The CDR3 nucleotides read TGTGTCACCAGTGATCCGGGACAGGGGGCGTATACCGGGGAGCTGTTTTTT. It encodes CVTSDPGQGAYTGELFF.

This clonotype was seen many times. CDR3 bases: TGTGCCAGCAGACCCACTGGACAGCTCACTAACTATGGCTACACCTTC. The encoded protein is CASRPTGQLTNYGYTF. J is TRBJ1-2 and V is TRBV28; D possibly corresponds to TRBD1 (6 bases). Germline V gene sequence: CDR1 MDHEN, CDR2 SYDVKM. V was clipped by 6 bases and J by 0 bases, with 17 bases between them. This CDR3 is built from 16 residues.

This clonotype appeared many times. This chain uses TRBV29-1 with TRBJ1-1; 7 nucleotides agree with TRBD1. The germline CDR1 and CDR2 sequences are SQVTM and ANQGSEA. The CDR3 extends over 12 amino acids. CDR3 sequence reads: CTDGGGGTEAFF. The CDR3 DNA reads TGCACCGATGGAGGGGGCGGGACTGAAGCTTTCTTT.

The chain has TRBV6-5 and TRBJ1-1; a possible D gene is TRBD1 (6 bases). V was trimmed by 0 bases and J by 5 bases, leaving 13 bases between them. CDR1 is MNHEY, CDR2 SVGAGI, per germline. The CDR3 covers 15 residues. The CDR3 DNA sequence: TGTGCCAGCAGTTACTCGAATGGAGGGGGAACTGAAGCTTTCTTT. Encoded protein: CASSYSNGGGTEAFF.

This clonotype has ten or more counts. The chain is built from TRBV15 and TRBJ2-7; no firm D call. Germline V gene data show CDR1 as LNHNV and CDR2 as YYDKDF (reference sequence). The CDR3 is 14 residues long. The V end was cut by 0 bases, the J end by 7 bases, with 13 bases between. This CDR3 reads CATSRDLNYEEQYF. The CDR3 nucleotides read TGTGCCACCAGCAGAGATCTGAACTACGAGGAGCAGTACTTC. Complete variable domain (other parts from reference TRBV15 and TRBJ2-7): DAMVIQNPRYQVTQFGKPVTLSCSQTLNHNVMYWYQQKSSQAPKLLFHYYDKDFNNEADTPDNFQSRRPNTSFCFLDIRSPGLGDTAMYLCATSRDLNYEEQYFGPGTRLTVT.

This clonotype showed up many times. V is TRBV15 and J is TRBJ2-7, with D possibly TRBD2 on 5 matching bases. CDR3 length: 15 residues. Germline V gene data show CDR1 as LNHNV and CDR2 as YYDKDF (reference sequence). Trimming left V 3 bases short and J 5 bases short, with 17 bases between. The CDR3 loop is CATSSFDTGGDEQYF. The CDR3 DNA sequence: TGTGCCACCAGCAGTTTTGACACCGGAGGCGACGAGCAGTACTTC.

This clonotype was counted at least ten times. The chain combines TRBV29-1 with TRBJ2-2; a weak D match, TRBD1 (5 bases). CDR3 size: 12 residues. The V end was cut by 5 bases, the J end by 5 bases, with 9 bases between. CDR1 is SQVTM and CDR2 is ANQGSEA in the germline V gene. DNA for the CDR3: TGCAGCGTTCAAAGACAGACCGGGGAGCTGTTTTTT. Translation gives CSVQRQTGELFF.

At least ten counts were recorded for this clonotype. The chain links TRBV12-3 or TRBV12-4 to TRBJ2-2, with a tentative D call TRBD2 (5 bases). The CDR3 spans 15 residues. Trimming took 2 bases from V and 2 from J, leaving 9 bases between them. This chain's CDR3 is CASSLRGINTGELFF. CDR3 DNA sequence: TGTGCCAGCAGTTTAAGAGGGATCAACACCGGGGAGCTGTTTTTT.

This clonotype was observed many times. The chain couples TRBV6-1 to TRBJ2-5; the D gene could be TRBD1 or TRBD2 (6 bases each). Germline V gene lookup returns CDR1 MNHNS and CDR2 SASEGT. The V end lost 4 bases, the J end lost 6 bases, and 15 bases lay between the germline ends. There are 14 residues in the CDR3. CDR3 DNA sequence: TGTGCCAGCAGTGGGGGGGCCCGGCAACAGACCCAGTACTTC. Its translation: CASSGGARQQTQYF.

This clonotype showed up just a few times. V gene TRBV6-5 combines with J gene TRBJ2-7; tentatively, D is TRBD1 or TRBD2 (5 bases each). The CDR3 is made up of 17 amino acids. V shed 4 bases and J shed 4 bases, with 23 bases lying between them. The germline CDR1 and CDR2 sequences are MNHEY and SVGAGI. The DNA for the CDR3 is TGTGCCAGCAGTTCCCCTAGGGACCTGGCTCCGGGTTACGAGCAGTACTTC. It encodes CASSSPRDLAPGYEQYF.

This clonotype was picked up many times. The chain joins TRBV30 to TRBJ2-7, with TRBD1 matching over 8 bases. V trimming: 0 bases; J trimming: 6 bases; junction bases outside the gene matches: 4. The CDR3 contains 13 residues. From germline, CDR1 is GTSNPN and CDR2 SVGIG (reference sequence). CDR3 amino acids: CAWSVQGGSEQYF. In nucleotides, the CDR3 is TGTGCCTGGAGTGTACAGGGGGGCTCCGAGCAGTACTTC.

This clonotype has a count of ten or more. The J gene is TRBJ1-1, the V gene TRBV7-3, with TRBD1 matching 8 bases. With V trimmed by 1 base and J by 4 bases, 2 bases remained unmatched. Germline loops: CDR1 SGHTA, CDR2 FQGTGA. The CDR3 extends over 14 amino acids. The CDR3, as DNA: TGTGCCAGCAGCTTAATAGGACAGGGCACTGAAGCTTTCTTT. It encodes CASSLIGQGTEAFF.

This chain uses TRBV5-1 with TRBJ2-5, with 7 bases aligning to TRBD1. V dropped 1 base and J dropped 5; count of bases not matched to a gene: 8. The V gene's germline CDR1 is SGHRS and CDR2 YFSETQ. The CDR3 has 15 residues. The DNA of the CDR3 is TGCGCCAGCAGCTTGTCCTCAGGGGGAGACGAGACCCAGTACTTC. Its protein is CASSLSSGGDETQYF.

The table lists this clonotype with many counts. The chain has TRBV6-5 and TRBJ1-1; 10 bases align to TRBD1. The germline gives CDR1 MNHEY, CDR2 SVGAGI. The CDR3 has 17 residues. V dropped 2 bases and J dropped 5; count of bases not matched to a gene: 11. In nucleotides, the CDR3 is TGTGCCAGCAGTTACACAACCACGGACAGGGGGAGAACTGAAGCTTTCTTT. Translated, it gives CASSYTTTDRGRTEAFF.